The 5 T cell receptor beta chains listed next were all sequenced from one sample in a study of regulatory T cells in long-lasting Graves disease (dated by TCRdb to the early 2020s). Libraries were prepared through multiplex PCR. Sequencing used an Illumina HiSeq 4000. iRepertoire HTBI primers and Arm-PCR amplification of CDR3 regions were used to construct TCR beta libraries. Clones were called with MiXCR by TCRdb after fastp trimmed the public reads at Q25, and only in-frame beta chains were retained. Every distinct CDR3 protein forms one entry, paired with its most common genes and DNA. Counted in this sample were fewer than 650,000 distinct CDR3 sequences; 15% to 20% of them appeared once. Of the sample, 12% is held by the ten largest clones. The sample's time point label is to be understood as: newly diagnosed GD, antithyroid drugs for less than 3 months. For both TCR sequencing and RNA sequencing, RNA was extracted from PBMCs using TRIzol.

These data also formed part of another study, on T cells in Graves' hyperthyroidism and ophthalmopathy.

Specimen: peripheral blood mononuclear cells (PBMCs), collected at new diagnosis, from a patient treated with antithyroid drugs. These receptors originate from a man aged 18-30 years with Graves disease. Donor details come from another sample of the same person, matched by shared clones.

The chain links TRBV5-1 to TRBJ2-5; 12 bases are a match to TRBD2. CDR1 is SGHRS and CDR2 is YFSETQ in the germline V gene. The CDR3 has 16 residues. The junction had 6 bases not matched to a gene; V was cut back by 4 bases and J by 2 bases. CDR3 bases: TGCGCCAGCAGCCAACAACTAGCGGGAGGACAAGAGACCCAGTACTTC. Its translation: CASSQQLAGGQETQYF.

This clonotype was found once. This chain links TRBV4-1 with TRBJ2-3; maybe TRBD1 (6 bases). The germline gives CDR1 MGHRA, CDR2 YSYEKL. The ends were cut back, 6 bases at V and 0 bases at J, with 19 bases in the middle. This CDR3 contains 17 residues. DNA for the CDR3: TGCGCCAGCAGGGAAGAAGGACAGATTCTGAGCACAGATACGCAGTATTTT. This codes for CASREEGQILSTDTQYF.

This clonotype was picked up many times. This chain links TRBV28 with TRBJ1-5; D is possibly TRBD1 (6 bases). This CDR3 has 15 residues. V was pared by 5 bases and J by 1 base, with 12 bases between. Germline CDR1 is MDHEN and CDR2 is SYDVKM. The CDR3 loop is CASSRPGESNQPQHF. The CDR3 DNA reads TGTGCCAGCAGTCGACCAGGGGAAAGCAATCAGCCCCAGCATTTT.

The CDR3, as DNA: TGCAGTGCTAGAGACGCCGGGGGACGGGGGGATACGCAGTATTTT. Amino acids: CSARDAGGRGDTQYF. The genes are TRBV20-1 and TRBJ2-3; weak D call: TRBD2 (6 bases). The CDR3 totals 15 residues. V was cut by 0 bases and J by 6 bases, with 16 bases left in between. The germline CDR1 and CDR2 sequences are DFQATT and SNEGSKA (reference sequence).

This clonotype was observed a handful of times. J is TRBJ1-3 and V is TRBV20-1; D remains unclear. The germline V gene has CDR1 DFQATT and CDR2 SNEGSKA (reference sequence). The CDR3 runs to 13 residues. Trimming stripped 3 bases from V and 0 bases from J, with 6 bases between. CDR3 sequence reads: CSARTFSGNTIYF. In DNA, the CDR3 is TGCAGTGCTAGGACGTTCTCTGGAAACACCATATATTTT.